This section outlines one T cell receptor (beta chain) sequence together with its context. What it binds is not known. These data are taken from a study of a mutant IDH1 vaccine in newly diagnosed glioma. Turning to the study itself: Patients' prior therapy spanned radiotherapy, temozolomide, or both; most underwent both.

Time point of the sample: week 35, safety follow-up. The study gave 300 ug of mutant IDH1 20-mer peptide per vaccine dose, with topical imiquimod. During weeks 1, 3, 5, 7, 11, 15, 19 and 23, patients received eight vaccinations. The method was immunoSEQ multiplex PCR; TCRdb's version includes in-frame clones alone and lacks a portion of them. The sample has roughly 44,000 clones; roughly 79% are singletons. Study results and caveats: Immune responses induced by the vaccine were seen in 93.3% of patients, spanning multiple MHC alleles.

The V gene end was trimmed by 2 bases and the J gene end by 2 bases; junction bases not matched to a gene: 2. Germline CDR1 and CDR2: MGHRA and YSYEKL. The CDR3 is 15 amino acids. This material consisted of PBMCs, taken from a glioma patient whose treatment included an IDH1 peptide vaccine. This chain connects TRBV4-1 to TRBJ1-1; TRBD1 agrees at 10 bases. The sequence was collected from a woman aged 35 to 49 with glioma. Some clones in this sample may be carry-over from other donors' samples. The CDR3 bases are TGCGCCAGCAGCCAACGGACAGGGGGTAACACTGAAGCTTTCTTT. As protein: CASSQRTGGNTEAFF.